This T cell receptor beta chain was retrieved from a study of control samples from healthy donors and cancer patients. Sequencing used immunoSEQ multiplex PCR; TCRdb keeps in-frame clones, though not all of them. Seen here are about 140,000 clones, approximately 86% observed once, and the top ten hold 8.5% to 9.5%. Germline V gives CDR1 SGHAT, CDR2 FQNNGV. There are 15 residues in the CDR3. Trimming cost V 0 bases and J 2 bases; bases outside gene matches: 4. V is TRBV11-2 and J is TRBJ2-7; 7 bases fit TRBD1. The sequence came from a woman aged 30 to 39 in good health. Sample: blood. CDR3: CASSLERGLTYEQYF. The CDR3 bases are TGTGCCAGCAGCTTAGAGAGGGGGCTTACCTACGAGCAGTACTTC.